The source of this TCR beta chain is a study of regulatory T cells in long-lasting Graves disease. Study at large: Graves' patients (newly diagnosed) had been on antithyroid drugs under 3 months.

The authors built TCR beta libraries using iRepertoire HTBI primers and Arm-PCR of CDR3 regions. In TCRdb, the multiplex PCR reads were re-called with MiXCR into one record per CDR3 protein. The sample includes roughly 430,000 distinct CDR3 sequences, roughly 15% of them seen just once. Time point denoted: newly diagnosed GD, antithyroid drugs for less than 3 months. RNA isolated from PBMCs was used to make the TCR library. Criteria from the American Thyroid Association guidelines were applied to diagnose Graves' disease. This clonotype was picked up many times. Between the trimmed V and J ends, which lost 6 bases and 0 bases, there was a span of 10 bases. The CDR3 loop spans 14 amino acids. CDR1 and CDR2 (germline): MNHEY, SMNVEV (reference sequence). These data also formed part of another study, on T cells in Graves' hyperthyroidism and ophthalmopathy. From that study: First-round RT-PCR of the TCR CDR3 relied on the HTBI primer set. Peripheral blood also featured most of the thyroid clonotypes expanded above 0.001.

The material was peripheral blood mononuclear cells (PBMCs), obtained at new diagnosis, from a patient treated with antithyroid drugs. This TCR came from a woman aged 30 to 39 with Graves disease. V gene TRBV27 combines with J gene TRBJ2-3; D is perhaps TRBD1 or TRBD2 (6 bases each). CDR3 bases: TGTGCCAGCAGGGGGGGCGTCAGCACAGATACGCAGTATTTT. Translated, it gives CASRGGVSTDTQYF.